Below, 27 T cell receptor beta chains from the same sample are listed, as sequenced in a study. TCRdb ran MiXCR on the RT-PCR reads and lists one entry per CDR3 protein. In the table there are fewer than 800,000 distinct CDR3 sequences, approximately 14% of which are singletons. Sequencing used memory CD4+ T cells from blood. The receptor set was obtained from a female donor in good health, serving as a healthy control.

This clonotype appeared many times. The chain joins TRBV5-1 to TRBJ1-1, with D maybe TRBD1 (6 bases). The CDR3 length is 14 residues. Between the trimmed V and J ends, which lost 4 bases and 1 base, there was a span of 11 bases. Germline-derived CDR1 and CDR2 are SGHRS and YFSETQ. The CDR3 loop reads CASSNVGQNTEAFF. The CDR3 bases are TGCGCCAGCAGCAACGTGGGACAGAACACTGAAGCTTTCTTT. The entire variable domain, with the rest obtained from reference TRBV5-1 and TRBJ1-1, is as follows: KAGVTQTPRYLIKTRGQQVTLSCSPISGHRSVSWYQQTPGQGLQFLFEYFSETQRNKGNFPGRFSGRQFSNSRSEMNVSTLELGDSALYLCASSNVGQNTEAFFGQGTRLTVV.

The CDR3 DNA follows: TGCAGCGTATCCGACAGGGGGCCGGATCAGCCCCAGCATTTT. Translated, it gives CSVSDRGPDQPQHF. This chain links TRBV29-1 with TRBJ1-5, with TRBD1 matching 10 bases. Trimming cost V 6 bases and J 5 bases; bases outside gene matches: 7. The CDR3 has 14 amino acids. Germline CDR1 reads SQVTM; CDR2 reads ANQGSEA.

The rearrangement uses TRBV28 and TRBJ1-1, with D tentatively TRBD1 (6 bases). Germline V CDR1 and CDR2: MDHEN, SYDVKM. Trimming stripped 2 bases from V and 7 bases from J, with 8 bases between. The CDR3 spans 12 residues. As DNA, the CDR3 is TGTGCCAGCAGTTTAGTGACAGGTGAAGCTTTCTTT. This encodes CASSLVTGEAFF.

The chain recombines TRBV29-1 with TRBJ1-2; D may be TRBD1 (5 bases). V lost 6 bases, J lost 8 bases, and 13 bases lay in between. Germline CDR1 and CDR2: SQVTM and ANQGSEA. The CDR3 has 11 amino acids. CDR3 coding DNA: TGCAGCGTCCCGGCCGAGGGGGGCTACACCTTC. Translated, it gives CSVPAEGGYTF. The whole variable domain, remainder taken from reference TRBV29-1 and TRBJ1-2, is SAVISQKPSRDICQRGTSLTIQCQVDSQVTMMFWYRQQPGQSLTLIATANQGSEATYESGFVIDKFPISRPNLTFSTLTVSNMSPEDSSIYLCSVPAEGGYTFGSGTRLTVV.

This clonotype was counted at least ten times. The chain links TRBV7-2 to TRBJ1-5; D remains ambiguous. Germline V CDR1 and CDR2: SGHTA, FQGNSA. The CDR3 contains 14 residues. Deletions cut 2 bases from V and 5 bases from J, with 10 bases between. CDR3 region: CASSLMGRDQPQHF. The DNA of the CDR3 is TGTGCCAGCAGCTTAATGGGGAGAGATCAGCCCCAGCATTTT.

This clonotype was seen only once. This chain uses TRBV30 with TRBJ1-4; tentative D call: TRBD1 (5 bases). This CDR3 is built from 14 residues. Trimming cost V 1 base and J 8 bases, with 14 bases left between them. In germline, CDR1 is GTSNPN, CDR2 SVGIG (reference sequence). CDR3 nucleotides: TGTGCCTGGAGTGGGGGCGCTCTCGGCGAAAAACTGTTTTTT. Translated: CAWSGGALGEKLFF.

This sequence joins TRBV30 and TRBJ2-1, with D maybe TRBD2 (6 bases). Germline lookup yields CDR1 GTSNPN and CDR2 SVGIG (reference sequence). CDR3 size: 12 residues. The germline V and J ends were trimmed by 6 bases and 7 bases, with 13 bases remaining between them. The CDR3 protein is CACVSGLNEQFF. The CDR3 nucleotides read TGTGCCTGTGTCAGCGGGTTAAATGAGCAGTTCTTC. Combining the CDR3 with reference TRBV30 and TRBJ2-1 gives the whole variable domain SQTIHQWPATLVQPVGSPLSLECTVEGTSNPNLYWYRQAAGRGLQLLFYSVGIGQISSEVPQNLSASRPQDRQFILSSKKLLLSDSGFYLCACVSGLNEQFFGPGTRLTVL.

This clonotype has more than one count but fewer than ten. The chain recombines TRBV5-6 with TRBJ1-5; the match to TRBD1 covers 7 bases. Germline CDR1 is SGHDT and CDR2 is YYEEEE. With V trimmed by 4 bases and J by 4 bases, 14 bases remained unmatched. This CDR3 region has 17 residues. In DNA, the CDR3 is TGTGCCAGCAGCCGGGACAGTACGACAAGACCAAATCAGCCCCAGCATTTT. It codes for CASSRDSTTRPNQPQHF.

The rearrangement joins TRBV10-3 to TRBJ2-2; 8 nucleotides line up with TRBD1. Germline V gene sequence: CDR1 ENHRY, CDR2 SYGVKD. The CDR3 consists of 14 residues. V was pared by 6 bases and J by 3 bases, with 3 bases of the junction left unmatched. DNA for the CDR3: TGTGCCATCAGAGACAGGGGTGACACCGGGGAGCTGTTTTTT. Translated: CAIRDRGDTGELFF.

This clonotype was seen ten or more times. This chain links TRBV7-2 with TRBJ2-1, with 10 bases that match TRBD2. Per the germline V gene, CDR1 is SGHTA and CDR2 is FQGNSA. There are 16 residues in the CDR3. V lost 1 base and J lost 7; bases outside the gene matches: 7. CDR3 in DNA: TGTGCCAGCAGCTTAGATCGGACTAGCGGACGTAATGAGCAGTTCTTC. Its translation: CASSLDRTSGRNEQFF. Based on the CDR3 plus reference TRBV7-2 and TRBJ2-1, the full variable domain is GAGVSQSPSNKVTEKGKDVELRCDPISGHTALYWYRQSLGQGLEFLIYFQGNSAPDKSGLPSDRFSAERTGGSVSTLTIQRTQQEDSAVYLCASSLDRTSGRNEQFFGPGTRLTVL.

V is TRBV24-1 and J is TRBJ2-5; 10 bases agree with TRBD2. Germline CDR1 reads KGHDR; CDR2 reads SFDVKD. V gave up 4 bases and J gave up 5 bases; unmatched junction bases: 12. CDR3 length equals 17 residues. CDR3 sequence (DNA): TGTGCCACCAGTGACCATGGGACTAGCGATGCGGTGGAGACCCAGTACTTC. Amino acid sequence: CATSDHGTSDAVETQYF.

The chain employs TRBV12-3 or TRBV12-4 and TRBJ1-4; D gene unclear. The V and J ends lost 2 bases and 6 bases respectively, with 16 bases between them. The CDR3 extends over 16 amino acids. The CDR3 DNA reads TGTGCCAGCAGTTTACGGGGATCGAGCGTGTATGAAAAACTGTTTTTT. Its translation: CASSLRGSSVYEKLFF.

This clonotype showed up just a few times. The chain links TRBV20-1 to TRBJ2-1; D ambiguous. CDR1 DFQATT and CDR2 SNEGSKA come from the germline V gene (reference sequence). The V and J ends lost 1 base and 0 bases respectively, with 13 bases between them. The CDR3 has 16 residues. The CDR3 coding sequence is TGCAGTGCTAGAGTAGCCGGCGCGCTCTCCTACAATGAGCAGTTCTTC. Residues: CSARVAGALSYNEQFF.

The chain links TRBV7-2 to TRBJ1-1; D remains ambiguous. The germline V and J ends were trimmed by 0 bases and 1 base, with 9 bases remaining between them. In germline, CDR1 is SGHTA, CDR2 FQGNSA. The CDR3 covers 15 residues. DNA of the CDR3: TGTGCCAGCAGCTTAGCGAGAGTTCCGAACACTGAAGCTTTCTTT. Its protein is CASSLARVPNTEAFF.

This clonotype has a handful of counts. V gene TRBV5-1 combines with J gene TRBJ1-3; tentatively, D is TRBD1 (6 bases). The V and J ends lost 0 bases and 8 bases respectively, with 12 bases between them. The germline gives CDR1 SGHRS, CDR2 YFSETQ. The CDR3 has 14 amino acids. CDR3 nucleotide sequence: TGCGCCAGCAGCTTGGGACAGGCAGCCGACACCATATATTTT. This translates into CASSLGQAADTIYF.

This clonotype is a singleton in its sample. The chain is built from TRBV6-1 and TRBJ1-3; D is ambiguous. V lost 3 bases, J lost 16 bases, and 13 bases lay in between. CDR1 is MNHNS and CDR2 is SASEGT in the germline V gene. This CDR3 region has 11 residues. The CDR3 DNA follows: TGTGCCAGCAGTGACCAATACCTTATCTATTTT. Its protein is CASSDQYLIYF.

The V and J genes are TRBV7-3 and TRBJ2-2; 8 bases agree with TRBD2. Germline V CDR1 and CDR2: SGHTA, FQGTGA. The CDR3 sequence is 15 residues long. Trimming removed 3 bases from V and 5 bases from J; junction bases left unmatched: 5. CDR3 protein: CASSFGGGRTGELFF. The CDR3 bases are TGTGCCAGCAGCTTCGGGGGGGGTCGGACCGGGGAGCTGTTTTTT.

The V call is TRBV29-1, the J call TRBJ1-2; D is ambiguous. The CDR3 totals 12 residues. Germline V gene data show CDR1 as SQVTM and CDR2 as ANQGSEA. Between the trimmed V and J ends, which lost 5 bases and 6 bases, there was a span of 13 bases. CDR3 coding DNA: TGCAGCGTTAAATCGGGATCGGATGGCTACACCTTC. Translation: CSVKSGSDGYTF.

This clonotype was seen a handful of times. V and J are TRBV2 and TRBJ1-1; 11 bases match TRBD1. This CDR3 is built from 13 residues. CDR1 SNHLY and CDR2 FYNNEI come from the germline V gene. V lost 7 bases and J lost 8; bases outside the gene matches: 6. CDR3 amino acids: CASNPGQGVEAFF. CDR3 nucleotide sequence: TGTGCCAGCAACCCGGGACAGGGGGTAGAAGCTTTCTTT.

Written as DNA, the CDR3 is TGTGCCAGCAGCTTAGCGGAAGGTGGCACAGATACGCAGTATTTT. This codes for CASSLAEGGTDTQYF. The chain has TRBV7-2 and TRBJ2-3, with D uncertain. There are 15 residues in the CDR3. The V and J ends lost 0 bases and 1 base respectively, with 8 bases between them. Germline V CDR1 and CDR2: SGHTA, FQGNSA.

This clonotype was counted only a few times. The J gene is TRBJ2-5, the V gene TRBV9, with D tentatively TRBD2 (6 bases). This CDR3 has 16 residues. Trimming pared 0 bases from V and 2 bases from J, leaving 14 bases between. Germline V gene lookup returns CDR1 SGDLS and CDR2 YYNGEE. In DNA form, the CDR3 reads TGTGCCAGCAGCGTAGTAGGTAGCGGAATACAAGAGACCCAGTACTTC. It codes for CASSVVGSGIQETQYF.

This clonotype was counted once. The junction departs from the called germline gene at one end, perhaps through a read error. The chain couples TRBV29-1 to TRBJ1-1; 7 bases are a match to TRBD1. CDR1 is SQVTM and CDR2 is ANQGSEA in the germline V gene. This CDR3 region has 13 residues. CDR3 nucleotide sequence: TGCAGCACCACCCCACGGGACAGCACTGAAGCTTCCTTT. It yields the protein CSTTPRDSTEASF.

There are a few counts of this clonotype. The chain is built from TRBV28 and TRBJ2-7; 9 positions agree with TRBD1. J gave up 6 bases and V 7 bases, and 13 bases lay outside the gene matches. From germline, CDR1 is MDHEN and CDR2 SYDVKM. This CDR3 contains 15 residues. The CDR3 bases are TGTGCCAGCACCACTCCCGGGACAGGGCTTCTCGAGCAGTACTTC. The encoded protein is CASTTPGTGLLEQYF.

The chain joins TRBV9 to TRBJ1-1; weak D call: TRBD1 (6 bases). This CDR3 has 15 residues. Trimming left V 0 bases short and J 1 base short, with 10 bases between. Germline V lookup: CDR1 SGDLS, CDR2 YYNGEE. CDR3 region: CASSVGGQSNTEAFF. CDR3 DNA sequence: TGTGCCAGCAGCGTAGGTGGACAGTCGAACACTGAAGCTTTCTTT.

Only a few counts were recorded for this clonotype. The genes are TRBV28 and TRBJ1-2; D not resolved. Germline CDR1 reads MDHEN; CDR2 reads SYDVKM. Trimming shortened V by 5 bases and J by 3 bases, and 10 bases separated the two germline ends. The length of the CDR3 is 13 residues. CDR3 in amino acids: CASSQDKYYGYTF. The CDR3 nucleotides are TGTGCCAGCAGTCAAGACAAGTACTATGGCTACACCTTC.

This clonotype was seen many times. The genes are TRBV4-1 and TRBJ2-7; 9 bases are shared with TRBD1. CDR3 length: 16 amino acids. CDR1 and CDR2 (germline): MGHRA, YSYEKL. With V trimmed by 0 bases and J by 5 bases, 8 bases remained unmatched. For the CDR3, the DNA is TGCGCCAGCAGCCAAGATCCACAGGGGGCTTATAACGAGCAGTACTTC. Protein: CASSQDPQGAYNEQYF.

This clonotype appeared a few times. The genes are TRBV10-3 and TRBJ1-3; D is possibly TRBD1 (6 bases). Germline CDR1 reads ENHRY; CDR2 reads SYGVKD. Trimming took 2 bases from V and 0 from J, leaving 14 bases between them. The CDR3 has 17 amino acids. CDR3 residues: CAISETPGDNSGNTIYF. For the CDR3, the DNA is TGTGCCATCAGTGAGACCCCAGGGGACAACTCTGGAAACACCATATATTTT.